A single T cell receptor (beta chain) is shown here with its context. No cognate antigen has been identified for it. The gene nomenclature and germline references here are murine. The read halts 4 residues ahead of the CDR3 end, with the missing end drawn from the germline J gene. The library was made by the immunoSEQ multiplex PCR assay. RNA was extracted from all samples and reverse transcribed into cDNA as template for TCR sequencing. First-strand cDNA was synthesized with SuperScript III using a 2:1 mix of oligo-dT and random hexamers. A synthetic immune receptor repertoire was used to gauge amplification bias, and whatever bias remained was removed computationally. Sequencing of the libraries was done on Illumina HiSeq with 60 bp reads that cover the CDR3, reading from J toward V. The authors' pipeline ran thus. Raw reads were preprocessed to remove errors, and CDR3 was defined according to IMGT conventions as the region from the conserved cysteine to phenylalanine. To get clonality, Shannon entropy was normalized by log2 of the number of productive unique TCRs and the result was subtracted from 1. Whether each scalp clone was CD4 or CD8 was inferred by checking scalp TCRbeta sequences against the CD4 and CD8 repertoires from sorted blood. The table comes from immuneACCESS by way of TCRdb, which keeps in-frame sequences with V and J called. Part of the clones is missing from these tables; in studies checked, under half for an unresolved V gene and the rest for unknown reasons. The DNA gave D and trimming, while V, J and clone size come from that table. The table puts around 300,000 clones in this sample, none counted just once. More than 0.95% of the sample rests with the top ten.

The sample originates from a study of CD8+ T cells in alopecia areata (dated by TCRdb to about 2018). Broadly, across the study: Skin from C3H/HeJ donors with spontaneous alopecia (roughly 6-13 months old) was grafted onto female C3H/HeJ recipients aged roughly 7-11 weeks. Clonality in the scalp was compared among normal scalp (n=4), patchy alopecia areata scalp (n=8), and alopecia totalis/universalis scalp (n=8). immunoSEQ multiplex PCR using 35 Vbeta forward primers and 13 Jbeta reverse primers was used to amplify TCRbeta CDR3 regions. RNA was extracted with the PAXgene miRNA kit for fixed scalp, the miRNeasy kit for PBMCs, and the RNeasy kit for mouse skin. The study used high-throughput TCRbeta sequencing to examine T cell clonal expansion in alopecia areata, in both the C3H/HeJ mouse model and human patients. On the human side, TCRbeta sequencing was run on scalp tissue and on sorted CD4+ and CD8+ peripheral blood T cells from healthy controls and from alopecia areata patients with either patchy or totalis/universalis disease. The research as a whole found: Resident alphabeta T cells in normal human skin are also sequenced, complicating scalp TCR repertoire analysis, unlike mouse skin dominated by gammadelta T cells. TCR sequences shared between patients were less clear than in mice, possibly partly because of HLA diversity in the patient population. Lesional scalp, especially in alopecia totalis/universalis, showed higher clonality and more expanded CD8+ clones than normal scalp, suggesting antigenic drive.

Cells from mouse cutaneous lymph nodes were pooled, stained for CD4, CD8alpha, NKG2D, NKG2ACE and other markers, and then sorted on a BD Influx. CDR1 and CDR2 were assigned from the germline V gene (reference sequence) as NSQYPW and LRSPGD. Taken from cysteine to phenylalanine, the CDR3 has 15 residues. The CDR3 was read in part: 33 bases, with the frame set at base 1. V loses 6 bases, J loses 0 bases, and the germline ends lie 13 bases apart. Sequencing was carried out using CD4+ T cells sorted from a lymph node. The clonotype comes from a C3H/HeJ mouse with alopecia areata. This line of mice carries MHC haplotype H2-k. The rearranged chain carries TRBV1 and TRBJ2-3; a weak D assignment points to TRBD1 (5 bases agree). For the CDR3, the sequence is CTCRETDNSAETLYF. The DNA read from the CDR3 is TGCACCTGCAGGGAGACGGACAATAGTGCAGAA.